This TCR beta chain was retrieved from a study of blood T cell repertoires in COVID-19. Study summary: Samples came from the United States, Italy and Spain, spanning acute and convalescent COVID-19.

From germline, CDR1 is SGHDT and CDR2 YYEEEE. Trimming stripped 5 bases from V and 8 bases from J, with 14 bases between. The CDR3 covers 13 residues. Original handling: Researchers report that nucleated cell counts were estimated from reference gene primer amplification. Libraries were prepared by immunoSEQ multiplex PCR; TCRdb keeps only in-frame clonotypes and omits some of them. V and J calls and clone size are as listed in that table; D and trimming were resolved from the DNA. The table lists 110,000 to 150,000 clones, 65% to 85% of them singletons. The sample was peripheral blood. The sequence was obtained from a woman aged 45 to 65 with acute or convalescent COVID-19. The V and J genes are TRBV5-6 and TRBJ1-5; D is undetermined. The CDR3 loop reads CASSPGLKEPQHF. The CDR3 DNA sequence: TGTGCCAGCAGTCCGGGGTTGAAGGAGCCCCAGCATTTT.